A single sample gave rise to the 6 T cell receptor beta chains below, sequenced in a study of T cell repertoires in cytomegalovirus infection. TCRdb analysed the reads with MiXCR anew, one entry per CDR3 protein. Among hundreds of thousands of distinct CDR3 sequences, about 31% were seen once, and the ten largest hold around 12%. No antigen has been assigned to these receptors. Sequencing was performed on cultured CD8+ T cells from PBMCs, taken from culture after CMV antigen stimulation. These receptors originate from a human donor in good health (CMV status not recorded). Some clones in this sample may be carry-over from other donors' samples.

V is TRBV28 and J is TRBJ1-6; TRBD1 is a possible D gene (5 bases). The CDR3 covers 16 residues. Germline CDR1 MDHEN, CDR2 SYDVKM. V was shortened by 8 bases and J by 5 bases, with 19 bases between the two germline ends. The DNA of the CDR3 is TGTGCCAGCCGCCCAAGGGGTAAACCCCATAATTCACCCCTCCACTTT. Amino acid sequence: CASRPRGKPHNSPLHF.

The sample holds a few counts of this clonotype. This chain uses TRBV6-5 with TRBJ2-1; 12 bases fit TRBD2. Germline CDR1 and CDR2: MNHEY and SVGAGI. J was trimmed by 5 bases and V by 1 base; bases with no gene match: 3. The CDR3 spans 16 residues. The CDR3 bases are TGTGCCAGCAGTTACTTGAGACTAGCGGGGGACAATGAGCAGTTCTTC. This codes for CASSYLRLAGDNEQFF.

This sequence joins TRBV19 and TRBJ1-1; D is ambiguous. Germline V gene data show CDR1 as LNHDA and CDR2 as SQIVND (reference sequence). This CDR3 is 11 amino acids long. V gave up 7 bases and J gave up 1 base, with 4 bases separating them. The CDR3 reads CASNQNTEAFF. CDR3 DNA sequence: TGTGCCAGTAACCAGAACACTGAAGCTTTCTTT.

The CDR3 is CASSVVRLAGCYEQYV. CDR3 DNA sequence: TGTGCCAGCAGCGTAGTTCGGCTAGCGGGTTGTTACGAGCAGTACGTC. The chain joins TRBV9 to TRBJ2-7, with 8 positions matching TRBD2. J was trimmed by 4 bases and V by 0 bases; bases with no gene match: 9. The CDR3 covers 16 residues. The germline gives CDR1 SGDLS, CDR2 YYNGEE.

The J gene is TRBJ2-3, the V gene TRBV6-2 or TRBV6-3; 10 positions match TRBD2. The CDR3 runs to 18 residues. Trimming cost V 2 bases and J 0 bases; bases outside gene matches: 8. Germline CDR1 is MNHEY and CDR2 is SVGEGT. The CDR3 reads CASSYPPTSGVSTDTQYF. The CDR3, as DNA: TGTGCCAGCAGTTACCCCCCTACTAGCGGGGTAAGCACAGATACGCAGTATTTT.

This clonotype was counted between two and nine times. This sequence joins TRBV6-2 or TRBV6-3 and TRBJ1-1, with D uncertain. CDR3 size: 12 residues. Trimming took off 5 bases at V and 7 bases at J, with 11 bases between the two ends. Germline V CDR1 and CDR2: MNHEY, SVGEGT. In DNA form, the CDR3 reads TGTGCCAGCAGTAGGTTCAAACTTGAAGCTTTCTTT. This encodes CASSRFKLEAFF.